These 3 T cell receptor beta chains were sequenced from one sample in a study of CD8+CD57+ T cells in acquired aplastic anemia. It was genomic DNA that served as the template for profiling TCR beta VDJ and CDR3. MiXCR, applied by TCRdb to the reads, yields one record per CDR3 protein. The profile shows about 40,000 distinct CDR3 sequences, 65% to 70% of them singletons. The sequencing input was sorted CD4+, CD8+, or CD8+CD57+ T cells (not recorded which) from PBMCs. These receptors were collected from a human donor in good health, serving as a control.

The CDR3 nucleotides are TGTGCCAGCATAGGAGGGAATGGAGGGGGCTACACCTTC. As protein: CASIGGNGGGYTF. J is TRBJ1-2 and V is TRBV2; D is unresolved. Germline-derived CDR1 and CDR2 are SNHLY and FYNNEI. The CDR3 sequence is 13 residues long. The V end was cut by 7 bases, the J end by 8 bases, with 17 bases between.

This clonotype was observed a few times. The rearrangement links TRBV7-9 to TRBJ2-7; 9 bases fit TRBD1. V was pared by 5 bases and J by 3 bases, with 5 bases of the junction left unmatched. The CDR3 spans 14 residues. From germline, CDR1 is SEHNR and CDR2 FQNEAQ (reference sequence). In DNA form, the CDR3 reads TGTGCCAGCAGCAAGCCGGGACAGGGCTACGAGCAGTACTTC. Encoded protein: CASSKPGQGYEQYF.

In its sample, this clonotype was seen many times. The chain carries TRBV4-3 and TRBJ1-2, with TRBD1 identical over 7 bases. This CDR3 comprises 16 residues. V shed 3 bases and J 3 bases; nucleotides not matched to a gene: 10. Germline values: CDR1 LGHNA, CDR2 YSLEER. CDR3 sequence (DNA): TGCGCCAGCAGCCAGGGCGTGGCAGGGGGGGACTATGGCTACACCTTC. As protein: CASSQGVAGGDYGYTF.